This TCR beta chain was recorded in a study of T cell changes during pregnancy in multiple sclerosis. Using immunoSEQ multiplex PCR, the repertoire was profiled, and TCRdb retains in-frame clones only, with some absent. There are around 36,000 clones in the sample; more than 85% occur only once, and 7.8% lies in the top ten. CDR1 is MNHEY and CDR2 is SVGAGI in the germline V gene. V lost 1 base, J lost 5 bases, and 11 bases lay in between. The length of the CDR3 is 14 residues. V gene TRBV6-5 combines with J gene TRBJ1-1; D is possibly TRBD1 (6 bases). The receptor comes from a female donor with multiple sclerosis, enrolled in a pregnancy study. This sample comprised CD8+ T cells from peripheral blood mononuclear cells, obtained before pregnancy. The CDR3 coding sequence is TGTGCCAGCAGTTACTTCACAGGGCAGACTGAAGCTTTCTTT. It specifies CASSYFTGQTEAFF.